This is a list of T cell receptor beta chains from one sample in a study of cytomegalovirus exposure and HLA in healthy donors. Libraries were prepared by immunoSEQ multiplex PCR; TCRdb keeps only in-frame clonotypes and omits some of them. The sample totals more than 90,000 clones. Input material: PBMCs. These receptors were obtained from a man in his thirties or forties in good health and CMV-seronegative. Both conserved end residues are part of each CDR3.

J gene,V gene,CDR3 protein
TRBJ2-2,TRBV15,CATSRGLAGGPANTGELFF
TRBJ2-5,TRBV2,CASRIAETQYF
TRBJ2-5,TRBV15,CATSPDRGAGETQYF
TRBJ1-6,TRBV28,CASSLAGRYNSPLHF
TRBJ2-7,TRBV6-1,CASRGEGIIYEQYF
TRBJ1-2,TRBV4-1,CASSQDWTGGDGYTF
TRBJ1-5,TRBV2,CASSSGSHSNQPQHF
TRBJ1-1,TRBV19,CASSMAWQNTEAFF
TRBJ2-4,TRBV11-2,CASSLDRVSKNIQYF
TRBJ1-4,TRBV19,CASKATGGEEKLFF
.,TRBV5-1,CASSLQASSTYEQYF
TRBJ2-7,TRBV15,CATSRDLPREQYF
TRBJ2-2,TRBV27,CASSLNPGGNTGELFF
TRBJ1-1,TRBV28,CASSFDSGEAFF
TRBJ1-6,TRBV27,CASSLSRTSPLHF
TRBJ1-6,TRBV9,CASSVEGSYNSPLHF
TRBJ2-1,TRBV7-2,CASSLVSGGRSYNEQFF
.,TRBV7-2,CASSPRGGPYEQYF
TRBJ2-2,TRBV7-2,CASSLKPNTGELFF
TRBJ2-5,TRBV12-5,CASAQGLAGGETQYF
TRBJ1-4,TRBV19,CASTPRVTNEKLFF
TRBJ2-7,TRBV7-2,CASSLTDRGTYEQYF
TRBJ2-7,TRBV7-2,CASSSTTLPLAGNYEQYF
TRBJ2-1,TRBV29-1,CSVEGSPGTGEFNEQFF
TRBJ1-5,TRBV7-2,CASSLGTARQPQHF
TRBJ1-6,TRBV5-6,CASSLATGNNSPLHF
TRBJ1-5,TRBV6-6,CASSWDRGSRQPQHF
TRBJ2-7,TRBV11-2,CASSATVNFEQYF
TRBJ2-7,TRBV18,CASSPRAGGRLEPYEQYF
TRBJ1-4,TRBV7-2,CASSSYTLTNEKLFF
TRBJ2-3,TRBV2,CASSFSVGGTDTQYF
TRBJ2-1,TRBV4-1,CASSQAPGTSGNNEQFF
TRBJ1-1,TRBV10-3,CAISQEAMNTEAFF